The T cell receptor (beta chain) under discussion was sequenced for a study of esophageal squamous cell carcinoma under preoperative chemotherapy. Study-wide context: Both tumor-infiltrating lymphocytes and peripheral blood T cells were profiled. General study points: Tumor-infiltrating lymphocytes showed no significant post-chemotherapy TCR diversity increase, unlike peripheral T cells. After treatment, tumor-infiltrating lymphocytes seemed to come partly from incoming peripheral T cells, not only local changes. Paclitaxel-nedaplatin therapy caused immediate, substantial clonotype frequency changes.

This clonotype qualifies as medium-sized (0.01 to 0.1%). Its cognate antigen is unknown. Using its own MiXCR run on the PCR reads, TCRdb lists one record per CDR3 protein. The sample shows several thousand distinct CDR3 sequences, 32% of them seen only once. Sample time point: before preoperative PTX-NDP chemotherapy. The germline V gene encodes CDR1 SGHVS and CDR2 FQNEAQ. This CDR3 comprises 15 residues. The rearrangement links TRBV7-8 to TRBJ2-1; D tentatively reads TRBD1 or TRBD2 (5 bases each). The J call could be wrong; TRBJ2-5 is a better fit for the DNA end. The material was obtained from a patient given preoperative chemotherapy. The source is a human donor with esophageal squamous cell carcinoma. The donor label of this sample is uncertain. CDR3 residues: CASSPRGIVGETQYF. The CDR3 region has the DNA TGTGCCAGCAGCCCCCGGGGCATCGTAGGGGAGACCCAGTACTTC.